The 5 T cell receptor beta chains in this list originate from one sample, sequenced in a study of OX40 agonist ivuxolimab in advanced cancers. The protocol used for the library was the immunoSEQ multiplex PCR assay. TCRdb provides this immuneACCESS table in a form limited to in-frame rearrangements. Some clones are lacking; in checked studies, under half of them reflect an unresolved V gene, and why the rest are absent is not known. The sample contains 60,000 to 65,000 clones, roughly 89% of them found a single time. 12% of the sample belongs to the ten largest clones. Sequenced material: CD4+ or CD8+ T cells sorted from blood, taken in a trial of the OX40 agonist ivuxolimab. Receptors were obtained from an adult with an advanced solid tumor such as melanoma, head and neck, liver or kidney cancer.

V is TRBV27 and J is TRBJ2-1; the D gene is possibly TRBD2 (6 bases). V was cut by 1 base and J by 6 bases, with 19 bases left in between. Germline V gene data show CDR1 as MNHEY and CDR2 as SMNVEV (reference sequence). There are 17 residues in the CDR3. DNA for the CDR3: TGTGCCAGCAGTTTATTAGCAGGAGGGGTGTTTGGCAATGAGCAGTTCTTC. Its protein product is CASSLLAGGVFGNEQFF.

This chain links TRBV9 with TRBJ2-7; D might be TRBD2 (7 bases). With 0 bases removed from V and 2 bases from J, the gap between germline ends came to 12 bases. Germline V lookup: CDR1 SGDLS, CDR2 YYNGEE. This CDR3 spans 15 amino acids. The CDR3 bases are TGTGCCAGCAGCGTAGCGGGGGGCACCGCCTACGAGCAGTACTTC. Encoded protein: CASSVAGGTAYEQYF. Supplemented by reference TRBV9 and TRBJ2-7, the full variable domain reads DSGVTQTPKHLITATGQRVTLRCSPRSGDLSVYWYQQSLDQGLQFLIQYYNGEERAKGNILERFSAQQFPDLHSELNLSSLELGDSALYFCASSVAGGTAYEQYFGPGTRLTVT.

The CDR3 protein is CASSYYGTLETQYF. CDR3 nucleotide sequence: TGTGCCAGCAGTTACTACGGGACCTTAGAGACCCAGTACTTC. The chain recombines TRBV6-6 with TRBJ2-5; D is tentatively TRBD1 or TRBD2 (5 bases each). Germline CDR1 is MNHNY and CDR2 is SVGAGI (reference sequence). The CDR3 covers 14 residues. V dropped 1 base and J dropped 4 bases, with 10 bases sitting between them.

This clone has a single count. The chain combines TRBV30 with TRBJ1-1; D gene unclear. Trimming took 4 bases from V and 1 from J, leaving 7 bases between them. CDR1 and CDR2 (germline): GTSNPN, SVGIG (reference sequence). The CDR3 consists of 12 residues. CDR3 protein: CAWTVGNTEAFF. CDR3 bases: TGTGCCTGGACCGTAGGGAACACTGAAGCTTTCTTT.

The rearrangement uses TRBV9 and TRBJ1-1, with D unclear. The CDR3 totals 12 residues. Trimming removed 0 bases at V and 8 bases at J, with 8 bases between. CDR1 is SGDLS and CDR2 is YYNGEE in the germline V gene. Written as DNA, the CDR3 is TGTGCCAGCAGCGTAGGCGGGCCAGAAGCTTTCTTT. This gives the protein CASSVGGPEAFF.